This T cell receptor (beta chain) was captured by sequencing in a study of T cell therapy after organ transplantation. Generated by immunoSEQ multiplex PCR, the TCRdb table keeps only in-frame clones and is missing some. The sample has about 48,000 clones; 94% are singletons. The germline V gene encodes CDR1 GTSNPN and CDR2 SVGIG (reference sequence). This CDR3 is 16 amino acids long. V lost 2 bases, J lost 0 bases, and 11 bases lay in between. Turning to this clone: The antigen is undetermined.

The source of this sequence is a human patient who had received a solid organ transplant and had CMV disease. Sequencing used CD8+ T cells from blood, obtained before autologous CMV-specific T cell therapy. The V gene is TRBV30, the J gene TRBJ2-6, with D maybe TRBD1 (6 bases). Here the CDR3 DNA reads TGTGCCTGGAGTACGGGACACCCCTCTGGGGCCAACGTCCTGACTTTC. Its protein product is CAWSTGHPSGANVLTF.